This TCR beta chain is from a study of blood T cell repertoires in COVID-19. Study-level background: Collection of acute and convalescent COVID-19 samples took place in the United States, Italy and Spain.

Cohorts were based on clinical histories the participants reported. CDR3 length: 13 residues. Trimming left V 7 bases short and J 7 bases short, with 14 bases between. Germline V CDR1 and CDR2: LNHDA, SQIVND (reference sequence). Here immunoSEQ multiplex PCR was the method, and the copy in TCRdb shows in-frame clones only, minus some. The data hold 130,000 to 150,000 clones, with 75% to 90% observed a single time. This sequence originates from a man aged 55 to 69 who had recovered from COVID-19. J is TRBJ1-5 and V is TRBV19; a weak D match, TRBD1 (5 bases). The sample taken for sequencing was PBMCs or T cells enriched from blood (not recorded which). DNA of the CDR3: TGTGCCAGTAATTGGGGGGAAAGGCAGCCCCAGCATTTT. Translation: CASNWGERQPQHF.